The sequence of this TCR beta chain was determined in a study of T cells in Graves' hyperthyroidism and ophthalmopathy. Study-wide results and limits: Within blood appeared most thyroid clonotypes that had expanded above 0.001.

This clonotype was recorded many times. The antigen remains undetermined. The source material, RNA transcripts, was used to amplify TCR beta CDR3 regions. Carried out on the TCR CDR3, a first-round RT-PCR used the HTBI primer set. Each CDR3 protein is one row after TCRdb ran MiXCR on the multiplex PCR reads. The sample includes 200,000 to 250,000 distinct CDR3 sequences, roughly 15% seen only once; the top ten take around 30%. Trimming cost V 5 bases and J 6 bases, with 11 bases left between them. The CDR3 is 12 amino acids. From germline, CDR1 is SGHVS and CDR2 FNYEAQ. The chain employs TRBV7-6 and TRBJ2-7; D ambiguous. The sequence derives from a woman aged 18-30 years with Graves' ophthalmopathy. The sequenced sample was blood. The CDR3 region is CASSRSGFEQYF. DNA for the CDR3: TGTGCCAGCAGCCGGTCGGGTTTCGAGCAGTACTTC.